This record concerns one T cell receptor (beta chain) sequence. Its antigen has not been determined. Per-base qualities were not stored, and no clone one base away is much larger. This entry is derived from a study of cytotoxic CD8 clonotypes in ibrutinib-treated CLL (dated by TCRdb to 2020 to 2023). For context, the study as a whole: The cohort included around 16 treatment-naive and eleven to twelve relapsed/refractory patients; roughly 17 were IGHV unmutated. Cryopreserved peripheral blood mononuclear cells were collected before treatment, at response, and at either disease progression or sustained remission. On average, each sample yielded around 250,000 productive templates and around 98,000 productive rearrangements. Patients were still on ibrutinib when every remission and progressive disease sample was collected. Responses were partial in roughly 24 patients and complete in 2; after median around 72 months follow-up, about 14 stayed in remission and about 12 progressed. Of the 90 or so participants in the trial, about two dozen had longitudinal samples available. Response samples were taken after a median of approximately 12 months on treatment, ranging from roughly 6 to 36 months. Broader findings and caveats from the paper: Public clonotypes were rare and either contracted or stayed stable during treatment, and the rise in clonality at ibrutinib response reflected the expansion of private clonotypes. Baseline clonality exceeded that of age-matched healthy donors and correlated strongly with circulating CD8+ T-cell counts. Clonality rose at ibrutinib response, remained stable during sustained remission, and dropped back toward baseline at progression. Sustained-remission and progressing patients did not have matched sampling times, and lymph node repertoires were not examined.

For CDR1 and CDR2, the germline V gene (reference sequence) lists WNHNN and SYGVQD. Spanning cysteine to phenylalanine, the CDR3 consists of 13 amino acids. Only the CDR3 DNA is retained, 39 bases long and in frame from the first base. V has 10 bases trimmed and J has 6 bases trimmed; junction bases matching no gene number 10. The time point label, as the study defines it: about a year on ibrutinib. For TCR beta library preparation, 1.5 to 2 micrograms of genomic DNA was extracted from cryopreserved PBMCs. Longitudinal blood samples from CLL patients on ibrutinib monotherapy were analyzed using high-throughput TCR beta sequencing. The patients were enrolled in a single-center, open-label phase 2 trial of ibrutinib monotherapy. On a MiSeq, deep resolution sequencing aimed for a depth between 1 in 1 million and 1 in 200,000 T cells, with each clonotype covered approximately 10x on average. TCR beta libraries were generated with the immunoSEQ hsTCRB Kit. The published analysis was carried out like this. The data were analyzed with ImmunoSEQ Analyzer and ImmunoSEQ Data Assistant, and V, D and J gene assignments followed IMGT definitions. Clonality, with values ranging from 0 to 1, was calculated as one minus the normalized Shannon entropy of productive rearrangement frequencies. Only overrepresented clonotypes making up at least 0.05% of the repertoire of each patient were included in the public clonotype analysis. Some twelve repertoires from age-matched healthy donors, obtained from immuneACCESS, served as clonality controls. TCRdb holds this immuneACCESS table with in-frame rearrangements only. Some clones are missing; in checked studies, unresolved V genes explain under half, and the rest has no known cause. V and J calls plus clone size are reproduced from that table; the DNA served to infer D and trimming. A total of some 80,000 clones appear in this sample, around 75% of them only once. More than 4.5% of the sample is in the top ten clones.

This receptor was identified in a human donor with chronic lymphocytic leukemia. The specimen was PBMCs, collected after 12 months of ibrutinib treatment. This receptor chain uses TRBV10-1 and TRBJ2-7, with 9 bases in between that match TRBD1. The CDR3 reads CATRDRASREQYF. Read as DNA, the sequence is TGCGCCACCCGGGACAGGGCGTCCCGCGAGCAGTACTTC.